This T cell receptor (beta chain) was captured by sequencing in a study of blood T cell repertoires in COVID-19. Overall study context: PBMCs, B-cell-depleted T cells, or T cells provided the cDNA or gDNA that made up the material.

Study processing details: Reference gene primer amplification gave nucleated cell count estimates. Clones were read by immunoSEQ multiplex PCR, and TCRdb kept only the in-frame ones, dropping some. From that table come the V and J calls and clone size; the DNA was used to work out D and trimming. The sample holds about 240,000 clones, about 90% seen once. Participants, roughly 18 to 100 years old, spanned fewer than 25 US areas. Cohorts were assigned according to the clinical history that participants reported. Losses at the gene ends were 3 bases for V and 9 bases for J; bases not matched to a gene: 9. Germline V gives CDR1 SGHRS, CDR2 YFSETQ. CDR3 size: 16 residues.

The source material was PBMCs or T cells enriched from blood (not recorded which). This receptor was identified in a woman aged 40 to 55 with acute COVID-19. This chain joins TRBV5-1 and TRBJ2-1; 13 bases align to TRBD2. CDR3 protein: CASSWTQTSGRSEQFF. The CDR3 region has the DNA TGCGCCAGCAGCTGGACCCAGACTAGCGGGAGGTCTGAGCAGTTCTTC.